These 21 T cell receptor beta chains were all obtained from the same sample, sequenced in a study of spatial heterogeneity in lung cancer. TCRdb itself ran the 5' RACE reads through MiXCR, one entry per CDR3 protein. In the table there are about 52,000 distinct CDR3 sequences, roughly 7.4% of which are singletons. Time point noted: blood at routine non-recurrence follow-up after resection. The study sequenced unsorted whole RNA from tumor, nontumor lung or frozen PBMC. The sequencing used PBMCs, collected at follow-up. The receptors derive from a female donor with early-stage non-small cell lung cancer.

This clonotype has a count of ten or more. The chain couples TRBV4-3 to TRBJ1-1; 7 bases line up with TRBD1. The CDR3 consists of 14 residues. Germline trimming cut 4 bases from V and 6 bases from J; bases unmatched to any gene: 8. The germline gives CDR1 LGHNA, CDR2 YSLEER. The CDR3 here is CASSPTGSRSEAFF. As DNA, the CDR3 is TGCGCCAGCAGCCCGACAGGGAGTAGATCTGAAGCTTTCTTT.

This clonotype has ten or more counts. This chain joins TRBV19 and TRBJ2-2; D is possibly TRBD2 (6 bases). This CDR3 has 14 residues. V lost 6 bases to trimming and J lost 6 bases, with 14 bases between them. Looked up from germline, CDR1 is LNHDA and CDR2 is SQIVND (reference sequence). In DNA form, the CDR3 reads TGTGCCAGTAGCACTTGGGGGGTACCCGGGGAGCTGTTTTTT. Protein sequence: CASSTWGVPGELFF.

This clonotype was counted only a few times. The rearrangement joins TRBV7-9 to TRBJ1-4; 8 bases fit TRBD1. The CDR3 totals 14 residues. V trimming: 5 bases; J trimming: 6 bases; junction bases outside the gene matches: 5. Looked up from germline, CDR1 is SEHNR and CDR2 is FQNEAQ (reference sequence). The CDR3 nucleotides are TGTGCCAGCAGCCTTACAGGGGGAGATGAAAAACTGTTTTTT. This encodes CASSLTGGDEKLFF.

This clonotype was picked up one time. The rearrangement links TRBV19 to TRBJ2-6, with TRBD2 matching 8 bases. This CDR3 region has 19 residues. V shed 3 bases, J shed 1 base, and the junction held 11 bases outside the gene matches. The germline V gene encodes CDR1 LNHDA and CDR2 SQIVND (reference sequence). DNA for the CDR3: TGTGCCAGTAGTATTAGGATCGGGACTAGAGTATCTGGGGCCAACGTCCTGACTTTC. Its translation is CASSIRIGTRVSGANVLTF.

Regarding this clonotype: A much larger clone lies one base from this, so it may be a read error. The chain uses TRBV18 and TRBJ2-1; perhaps TRBD2 as D (5 bases). This CDR3 has 13 residues. The V and J ends lost 2 bases and 11 bases respectively, with 13 bases between them. Germline lookup yields CDR1 KGHSH and CDR2 LQKENI. The CDR3 loop is CASSPDTRSQQFF. In DNA, the CDR3 is TGTGCCAGCTCACCAGATACTAGATCTCAGCAGTTCTTC.

The V gene is TRBV21-1, the J gene TRBJ2-2; the table gives TRBD2 as D, unverified against the DNA. TRBV21-1 is annotated as a pseudogene. The CDR3 has 17 residues. CDR3 sequence: CASSKLAGALRTGELFF. In DNA, the CDR3 is TGTGCCAGCAGCAAACTAGCGGGGGCCCTGAGGACCGGGGAGCTGTTTTTT.

The chain has TRBV7-9 and TRBJ2-1; TRBD1 agrees at 10 bases. CDR3 length: 17 amino acids. V lost 4 bases, J lost 8 bases, and 14 bases stayed unmatched. Germline CDR1 and CDR2: SEHNR and FQNEAQ (reference sequence). CDR3 sequence reads: CASSSRTGTGERDEQFF. DNA of the CDR3: TGTGCCAGCAGCTCACGAACTGGGACAGGGGAAAGGGATGAGCAGTTCTTC. Full variable domain (rest looked up from reference TRBV7-9 and TRBJ2-1): DTGVSQNPRHKITKRGQNVTFRCDPISEHNRLYWYRQTLGQGPEFLTYFQNEAQLEKSRLLSDRFSAERPKGSFSTLEIQRTEQGDSAMYLCASSSRTGTGERDEQFFGPGTRLTVL.

Ten or more counts support this clonotype. The chain recombines TRBV7-6 with TRBJ1-2, with 9 bases aligning to TRBD1. J was trimmed by 3 bases and V by 5 bases; bases with no gene match: 10. Germline V gene data show CDR1 as SGHVS and CDR2 as FNYEAQ. The CDR3 covers 16 residues. The CDR3 region is CASSINRGPFYYGYTF. CDR3 nucleotides: TGTGCCAGCAGCATCAACAGGGGGCCGTTTTACTATGGCTACACCTTC.

This clonotype turned up a few times. This sequence joins TRBV24-1 and TRBJ2-1, with TRBD1 identical over 7 bases. Per the germline V gene, CDR1 is KGHDR and CDR2 is SFDVKD. Trimming removed 1 base from V and 9 bases from J; junction bases left unmatched: 5. The CDR3 contains 14 residues. CDR3 DNA sequence: TGTGCCACCAGTGATTTCGGACAGGACGGTGAGCAGTTCTTC. Translated, it gives CATSDFGQDGEQFF.

This clonotype was seen at least ten times. The chain combines TRBV14 with TRBJ1-2; D not certain. V gave up 5 bases and J gave up 6 bases, with 16 bases separating them. The germline CDR1 and CDR2 sequences are SGHDN and FVKESK. The CDR3 extends over 14 amino acids. The CDR3: CASSVRTGVDGYTF. CDR3 sequence (DNA): TGTGCCAGCAGCGTACGGACGGGCGTAGATGGCTACACCTTC.

This clonotype was recorded at least ten times. The gene calls are TRBV5-1 and TRBJ2-3; D may be TRBD1 or TRBD2 (6 bases each). Germline V gene lookup returns CDR1 SGHRS and CDR2 YFSETQ. V was shortened by 4 bases and J by 1 base, with 22 bases between the two germline ends. The CDR3 runs to 18 residues. The CDR3 protein is CASSPFSGAREGTDTQYF. CDR3 in DNA: TGCGCCAGCAGCCCTTTTTCGGGGGCCCGTGAGGGCACAGATACGCAGTATTTT.

This chain joins TRBV18 and TRBJ2-3; 8 nucleotides line up with TRBD2. Germline V gene lookup returns CDR1 KGHSH and CDR2 LQKENI. The CDR3 is 16 amino acids. V trimming: 4 bases; J trimming: 0 bases; junction bases outside the gene matches: 6. This chain's CDR3 is CASSLTAGASTDTQYF. The CDR3, as DNA: TGTGCCAGCTCACTGACAGCGGGGGCCAGCACAGATACGCAGTATTTT.

This clonotype showed up just a few times. The chain combines TRBV27 with TRBJ2-1; D call uncertain. V was trimmed by 3 bases and J by 0 bases, leaving 9 bases between them. CDR1 is MNHEY, CDR2 SMNVEV, per germline (reference sequence). There are 15 residues in the CDR3. The CDR3 is CASSFLPFSYNEQFF. In nucleotides, the CDR3 is TGTGCCAGCAGTTTTCTACCGTTCTCCTACAATGAGCAGTTCTTC.

This clonotype was seen only a few times. The junction differs from germline at one of its ends, possibly a read error. The chain employs TRBV29-1 and TRBJ1-1; the D gene is possibly TRBD1 (5 bases). The length of the CDR3 is 12 residues. Germline CDR1 and CDR2: SQVTM and ANQGSEA. CDR3 DNA: TGCAGCGTAGAAGGCGTGACAGCTGAAGCTTTCTTT. This sequence encodes CSVEGVTAEAFF.

This clonotype was counted at least ten times. This chain joins TRBV7-2 and TRBJ1-5; 8 nucleotides agree with TRBD1. J was trimmed by 1 base and V by 5 bases; bases with no gene match: 7. Looked up from germline, CDR1 is SGHTA and CDR2 is FQGNSA. There are 16 residues in the CDR3. The CDR3 region is CASSTWTGSSNQPQHF. The DNA for the CDR3 is TGTGCCAGCAGCACCTGGACAGGGTCGAGCAATCAGCCCCAGCATTTT.

The chain recombines TRBV7-9 with TRBJ2-1; D is ambiguous. The CDR3 runs 13 residues. Trimming stripped 10 bases from V and 6 bases from J, with 16 bases between. The germline V gene encodes CDR1 SEHNR and CDR2 FQNEAQ (reference sequence). CDR3 sequence reads: CATKRSDPNEQFF. The CDR3 coding sequence is TGTGCCACAAAACGTTCGGACCCCAATGAGCAGTTCTTC.

The chain carries TRBV7-9 and TRBJ2-5; weak D call: TRBD2 (6 bases). This CDR3 spans 14 amino acids. V was clipped by 5 bases and J by 7 bases, with 17 bases between them. Germline V gene sequence: CDR1 SEHNR, CDR2 FQNEAQ (reference sequence). Written as DNA, the CDR3 is TGTGCCAGCAGCCGCAACACAGGAGGGGTGACCCAGTACTTC. Amino acids: CASSRNTGGVTQYF. Looking up the rest from reference TRBV7-9 and TRBJ2-5 gives the full variable domain: DTGVSQNPRHKITKRGQNVTFRCDPISEHNRLYWYRQTLGQGPEFLTYFQNEAQLEKSRLLSDRFSAERPKGSFSTLEIQRTEQGDSAMYLCASSRNTGGVTQYFGPGTRLLVL.

Regarding this clonotype: A much larger clone is a single base away; this may be a read error. The chain links TRBV3-1 to TRBJ2-3; D is possibly TRBD2 (6 bases). Trimming took 6 bases from V and 2 from J, leaving 18 bases between them. The CDR3 runs to 16 residues. CDR1 is LGHDT and CDR2 is YNNKEL in the germline V gene (reference sequence). CDR3 region: CASSTLGGDPTDTQYF. CDR3 bases: TGTGCCAGCAGTACCCTAGGAGGGGACCCCACAGATACGCAGTATTTT.

In this sample, this clonotype turned up many times. The chain is built from TRBV3-1 and TRBJ2-4; 12 bases fit TRBD2. The CDR3 runs 17 residues. Germline values: CDR1 LGHDT, CDR2 YNNKEL (reference sequence). V shed 5 bases, J shed 5 bases, and the junction held 10 bases outside the gene matches. The CDR3 spells CASSFQGTSGPENIQYF. CDR3 in DNA: TGTGCCAGCAGCTTTCAAGGGACTAGCGGGCCAGAAAACATTCAGTACTTC.

This clonotype came up a few times. The chain has TRBV7-2 and TRBJ2-5; D is possibly TRBD1 (9 bases). Looked up from germline, CDR1 is SGHTA and CDR2 is FQGNSA. V shed 5 bases and J shed 1 base, with 20 bases lying between them. The CDR3 totals 17 residues. For the CDR3, the DNA is TGTGCCAGCAGCCCACAGGGGGCGGGGGGTCCCCAAGAGACCCAGTACTTC. As protein: CASSPQGAGGPQETQYF.

This clonotype was seen ten or more times. The chain couples TRBV28 to TRBJ2-7; unclear D gene. V was cut by 2 bases and J by 6 bases, with 8 bases left in between. The CDR3 extends over 12 amino acids. The germline V gene encodes CDR1 MDHEN and CDR2 SYDVKM. The chain's CDR3 is CASSLSQLEQYF. CDR3 sequence (DNA): TGTGCCAGCAGTTTAAGCCAGCTCGAGCAGTACTTC.